This T cell receptor beta chain was sequenced in a study of blood T cell repertoires in COVID-19. Study information: Both acute and convalescent COVID-19 samples were obtained from the United States, Italy and Spain.

The CDR3 contains 16 residues. V dropped 4 bases and J dropped 8 bases, with 23 bases sitting between them. Germline loops: CDR1 LGHDT, CDR2 YNNKEL (reference sequence). Libraries were prepared by immunoSEQ multiplex PCR; TCRdb keeps only in-frame clonotypes and omits some of them. The repertoire includes around 230,000 clones, 88% of them detected once, and 0.65% to 0.85% sits in the top ten. This TCR derives from a man aged 35 to 55 with acute or convalescent COVID-19. The sequenced material came from peripheral blood. The chain couples TRBV3-1 (or the pseudogene TRBV3-2) to TRBJ1-2; the D gene is possibly TRBD1 (6 bases). The CDR3 spells CASSPRSGGPSGGYTF. Here the CDR3 DNA reads TGTGCCAGCAGCCCTCGATCTGGGGGCCCGTCGGGGGGCTACACCTTC.